This T cell receptor (beta chain) was captured in a study of blood T cell repertoires in COVID-19. Study-wide context: Some COVID-19 samples were acute and others convalescent; all came from the United States, Italy and Spain.

From germline, CDR1 is SGDLS and CDR2 YYNGEE. The CDR3 consists of 16 residues. The ends were cut back, 3 bases at V and 4 bases at J, with 19 bases in the middle. Assay used: immunoSEQ multiplex PCR; TCRdb lists only in-frame clones, some missing. The table has 90,000 to 150,000 clones, 80% to 90% seen once. This clonotype was obtained from a woman aged 45 to 65 with acute or convalescent COVID-19. The genes are TRBV9 and TRBJ1-2, with D hard to call. Material: peripheral blood. CDR3 region: CASSAGGSDTFYGYTF. CDR3 in DNA: TGTGCCAGCAGCGCAGGAGGAAGTGACACTTTCTATGGCTACACCTTC.